These 12 T cell receptor beta chains were sequenced from one sample in a study of beta chain features in type 1 diabetes. Notes on the study in general: People with Type 1 diabetes carried modestly yet significantly shorter TCRB CDR3s in all four CD4+ subsets.

No antigen has been identified for these receptors. The investigators reverse transcribed all of the isolated RNA, so they sequenced expressed TCRB transcripts. Only in-frame clones appear in the TCRdb table, and some are missing; sequencing was by immunoSEQ multiplex PCR. The sample records approximately 150,000 clones, 63% being singletons. Sequenced sample: naive CD4+ T cells from blood. The receptors shown here come from a young man with type 1 diabetes.

V usage is TRBV2 and J usage is TRBJ2-5; possible D gene TRBD2, 6 bases. The length of the CDR3 is 14 residues. Germline V CDR1 and CDR2: SNHLY, FYNNEI. The V gene lost 7 bases and the J gene lost 3 bases, with 15 bases spanning the gap. The CDR3 sequence: CASIIEAGKETQYF. CDR3 coding DNA: TGTGCCAGCATAATCGAAGCGGGCAAAGAGACCCAGTACTTC.

This rearrangement joins TRBV19 to TRBJ1-5; D not resolved. This CDR3 is 13 amino acids long. Germline V gene data show CDR1 as LNHDA and CDR2 as SQIVND (reference sequence). Trimming cost V 3 bases and J 3 bases, with 6 bases left between them. This chain's CDR3 is CASSIEVNQPQHF. CDR3 nucleotides: TGTGCCAGTAGTATCGAGGTCAATCAGCCCCAGCATTTT.

The chain has TRBV7-8 and TRBJ2-1; weak D call: TRBD1 (5 bases). This CDR3 contains 15 residues. The V gene's germline CDR1 is SGHVS and CDR2 FQNEAQ. Trimming shortened V by 4 bases and J by 0 bases, and 10 bases separated the two germline ends. The CDR3 sequence is CASSSRQSSYNEQFF. CDR3 in DNA: TGTGCCAGCAGCTCTCGACAGAGCTCCTACAATGAGCAGTTCTTC. Supplemented by reference TRBV7-8 and TRBJ2-1, the full variable domain reads GAGVSQSPRYKVAKRGQDVALRCDPISGHVSLFWYQQALGQGPEFLTYFQNEAQLDKSGLPSDRFFAERPEGSVSTLKIQRTQQEDSAVYLCASSSRQSSYNEQFFGPGTRLTVL.

V gene TRBV10-3 combines with J gene TRBJ2-5, with D unresolved. The germline V gene has CDR1 ENHRY and CDR2 SYGVKD. V lost 0 bases, J lost 4 bases, and 9 bases lay in between. The CDR3 runs 14 residues. CDR3 loop: CAISESGNGETQYF. Written as DNA, the CDR3 is TGTGCCATCAGTGAGTCGGGGAATGGAGAGACCCAGTACTTC.

The J gene is TRBJ2-1, the V gene TRBV29-1; tentatively, D is TRBD2 (6 bases). The CDR3 is made up of 16 amino acids. Germline loops: CDR1 SQVTM, CDR2 ANQGSEA. V lost 0 bases and J lost 4, with 16 bases in between. The DNA of the CDR3 is TGCAGCGTTGAAGATAGTGGGGGGAGTAGGTACAATGAGCAGTTCTTC. This sequence encodes CSVEDSGGSRYNEQFF.

This clone was observed a few times. Other DNA sequences in this sample translate to the same CDR3. The chain is built from TRBV7-9 and TRBJ2-5; D remains unclear. Between the trimmed V and J ends, which lost 2 bases and 1 base, there was a span of 5 bases. This CDR3 spans 13 amino acids. Per the germline V gene, CDR1 is SEHNR and CDR2 is FQNEAQ (reference sequence). The CDR3 sequence: CASSLNTQETQYF. The DNA for the CDR3 is TGTGCCAGCAGCTTAAACACCCAAGAGACCCAGTACTTC.

The chain combines TRBV7-2 with TRBJ2-5, with 7 bases that match TRBD1. Germline lookup yields CDR1 SGHTA and CDR2 FQGNSA. This CDR3 has 14 residues. V gave up 2 bases and J gave up 5 bases; unmatched junction bases: 5. CDR3 region: CASSLLQGFETQYF. The CDR3, as DNA: TGTGCCAGCAGCTTACTACAGGGGTTTGAGACCCAGTACTTC.

V usage is TRBV5-4 and J usage is TRBJ2-1; TRBD1 agrees at 7 bases. Trimming cost V 2 bases and J 3 bases; bases outside gene matches: 8. CDR3 length: 16 amino acids. Per the germline V gene, CDR1 is SGHNT and CDR2 is YYREEE (reference sequence). CDR3: CASSFTKDRSYNEQFF. The CDR3, as DNA: TGTGCCAGCAGCTTCACTAAGGACAGGAGCTACAATGAGCAGTTCTTC.

The rearrangement joins TRBV20-1 to TRBJ1-6; D perhaps matches TRBD1 (5 bases). This CDR3 has 11 residues. Germline V gene data show CDR1 as DFQATT and CDR2 as SNEGSKA (reference sequence). The ends were cut back, 3 bases at V and 10 bases at J, with 7 bases in the middle. The chain's CDR3 is CSASGDSPLHF. CDR3 coding DNA: TGCAGTGCTAGCGGGGACTCACCCCTCCACTTT.

J is TRBJ2-5 and V is TRBV9; D remains unclear. V was pared by 2 bases and J by 4 bases, with 18 bases between. Germline CDR1 SGDLS, CDR2 YYNGEE. The CDR3 length is 16 residues. This CDR3 is CASSVDLARVGETQYF. The CDR3 DNA follows: TGTGCCAGCAGCGTGGATCTGGCAAGGGTAGGAGAGACCCAGTACTTC.

The chain is built from TRBV14 and TRBJ1-1; D uncertain. This CDR3 is 13 amino acids long. V was pared by 5 bases and J by 5 bases, with 12 bases between. The germline V gene encodes CDR1 SGHDN and CDR2 FVKESK. CDR3 sequence: CASSFFGETEAFF. The DNA of the CDR3 is TGTGCCAGCAGCTTCTTCGGGGAAACTGAAGCTTTCTTT.

This chain joins TRBV30 and TRBJ2-7, with D possibly being TRBD1 (5 bases). CDR1 is GTSNPN and CDR2 is SVGIG in the germline V gene (reference sequence). V shed 7 bases and J shed 3 bases, with 19 bases lying between them. This CDR3 is 14 amino acids long. The CDR3 spells CASRAGNLFYEQYF. In DNA form, the CDR3 reads TGTGCCTCCCGGGCAGGGAACTTATTCTACGAGCAGTACTTC.